This T cell receptor beta chain is drawn from a study of blood T cell repertoires in COVID-19. Study in general: Sites across the United States, Italy and Spain contributed samples from acute and convalescent COVID-19. Sample material is recorded as cDNA or gDNA derived from T cells, B-cell-depleted T cells, or PBMCs.

The CDR3 sequence is 14 residues long. Germline CDR1 KGHDR, CDR2 SFDVKD. Unmatched junction bases numbered 3, after V lost 5 bases and J lost 4 bases. Original analysis: Amplification from reference gene primers served as the basis for estimated nucleated cell counts. This table comes from immunoSEQ multiplex PCR, and its TCRdb copy is limited to in-frame clones, with some not included. V and J calls and clone size are those listed in that table; D and trimming were worked out from the DNA. The table lists 150,000 to 200,000 clones, more than 60% of them singletons, with around an eighth in the top ten.

The chain carries TRBV24-1 and TRBJ2-2; 7 nucleotides agree with TRBD1. The sample comprised peripheral blood. This receptor was identified in a man aged 45-65 years who had recovered from COVID-19. This chain's CDR3 is CATSAGQSTGELFF. CDR3 DNA: TGTGCCACCAGTGCGGGACAGAGCACCGGGGAGCTGTTTTTT.